This is a list of T cell receptor beta chains from one sample in a study of graft-versus-host responses after intestinal transplantation. This table comes from immunoSEQ multiplex PCR, and its TCRdb copy is limited to in-frame clones, with some not included. The sample records over 15,000 clones, over 75% being singletons. The input for sequencing was PBMCs, taken 14 days after transplant. The receptors stem from a human patient who received an intestinal transplant, so some T cells may come from the graft donor. Both conserved end residues are part of each CDR3. The D gene is left open where the match is weak. Not every row has a clone size; where given, it reads once, few, many or a size class.

j_call clone_size v_call d_call cdr3_nt cdr3_aa
TRBJ1-1 once TRBV5-1 TRBD1 TGCGCCAGCAGCTTGACCCAAACAGGGGGCACTGAAGCTTTCTTT CASSLTQTGGTEAFF
TRBJ1-5 - TRBV4-1 - TGCGCCAGCAGCCAAGCAGTTCCGTCCCAGGCGCCCCAGCATTTT CASSQAVPSQAPQHF
TRBJ2-7 - TRBV7-9 TRBD2 TGTGCCAGCAGCTCTCCGGGACTAGGGAACTACGAGCAGTACTTC CASSSPGLGNYEQYF
TRBJ2-2 - TRBV4-2 TRBD2 TGTGCCAGCAGCCAAGAGGACCCCTGGGGCGCGGGGGTCGGGGAGCTGTTTTTT CASSQEDPWGAGVGELFF
TRBJ2-3 - TRBV5-6 TRBD1 TGTGCCAGCAGCTACGGGACAGCACCAGATACGCAGTATTTT CASSYGTAPDTQYF
TRBJ2-1 - TRBV6-4 TRBD2 TGTGCCAGCAGTGAGGGACTAGCGGGCAATGAGCAGTTCTTC CASSEGLAGNEQFF
TRBJ2-5 - TRBV5-4 TRBD2 TGTGCCAGCAGCTCGTCGACTAGCGCGGGGATGGAGCAGTACTTC CASSSSTSAGMEQYF
TRBJ2-7 - TRBV13 - TGTGCCAGCAGTTCGACCGAGAGCTCCTACGAGCAGTACTTC CASSSTESSYEQYF
TRBJ2-2 - TRBV5-1 TRBD2 TGCGCCAGCAGCCCCGGGACTAGCGGGGGTACCGGGGAGCTGTTTTTT CASSPGTSGGTGELFF
TRBJ2-3 - TRBV7-2 TRBD2 TGTGCCAGCAGCTTAAGCTTACGGGGGGGCCTTGCAGATACGCAGTATTTT CASSLSLRGGLADTQYF
TRBJ2-1 - TRBV7-2 - TGTGCCAGCAGCTGGGCCGGGGACTCCTACAATGAGCAGTTCTTC CASSWAGDSYNEQFF
TRBJ1-1 - TRBV30 - TGTGCCTGGAGTCCTGTGGGGGGAATGCACACTGAAGCTTTCTTT CAWSPVGGMHTEAFF
TRBJ2-1 - TRBV4-1 TRBD1 TGCGCCAGCAGCCAAGCACCAGGGGGTGAGCAGTTCTTC CASSQAPGGEQFF
TRBJ2-6 - TRBV2 TRBD1 TGTGCCAGCAGTGAAATGGGACAGGGGCTCGACTCTGGGGCCAACGTCCTGACTTTC CASSEMGQGLDSGANVLTF
TRBJ2-5 few TRBV9 TRBD2 TGTGCCAGCAGCGACGGACTAGCGGGAGGGGAGACCCAGTACTTC CASSDGLAGGETQYF
TRBJ2-7 few TRBV4-2 TRBD2 TGTGCCAGCAGCCAAGAAAGCGGGAGGGCGGCCGAGCAGTACTTC CASSQESGRAAEQYF
TRBJ2-7 few TRBV6-6 - TGTGCCAGCAGTTACTATATCAACTACGAGCAGTACTTC CASSYYINYEQYF
TRBJ1-2 - TRBV27 - TGTGCCAGCAGTCCGGGACGGCTCGCTAACTATGGCTACACCTTC CASSPGRLANYGYTF
TRBJ2-1 - TRBV19 - TGTGCCAGTAGTATAGAGGCTTGGTCAAACAATGAGCAGTTCTTC CASSIEAWSNNEQFF
TRBJ2-7 - TRBV19 TRBD1 TGTGCCAGTAGACGGGACAGAAGCTCCTACGAGCAGTACTTC CASRRDRSSYEQYF
TRBJ2-3 - TRBV7-2 - TGTGCCAGCAGCCCCCCGGGAAGGGCAGATACGCAGTATTTT CASSPPGRADTQYF
TRBJ1-4 - TRBV5-1 - TGCGCCAGCAGCTTGGGCAGGGTGGATGAAAAACTGTTTTTT CASSLGRVDEKLFF
TRBJ2-3 - TRBV5-1 - TGCGCCAGCAGCTTGGGCGGGGCCGGGAGCACAGATACGCAGTATTTT CASSLGGAGSTDTQYF
TRBJ2-1 - TRBV6-1 TRBD2 TGTGCCAGCAGTGAAACGACTAGCGGGGAGCAGTTCTTC CASSETTSGEQFF
TRBJ2-7 few TRBV6-5 TRBD1 TGTGCCAGCAGTTGGGGGACAGGGGGCTCCTACGAGCAGTACTTC CASSWGTGGSYEQYF
TRBJ1-2 - TRBV4-1 TRBD1 TGCGCCAGCAGCCAAACGACAGGGAAAGACTATGGCTACACCTTC CASSQTTGKDYGYTF
TRBJ1-1 - TRBV27 TRBD1 TGTGCCAGCAGTTTGACAGGGGGGAACACTGAAGCTTTCTTT CASSLTGGNTEAFF
TRBJ2-1 - TRBV9 TRBD2 TGTGCCAGCAGCGACGGGGGGTATGAGCAGTTCTTC CASSDGGYEQFF
TRBJ2-5 once TRBV6-1 - TGTGCCAGCAGTGAATCTGGTGGCAGGATGTACCAAGAGACCCAGTACTTC CASSESGGRMYQETQYF
TRBJ1-1 - TRBV5-1 - TGCGCCAGCAGCTTGGCCCTGAACACTGAAGCTTTCTTT CASSLALNTEAFF
TRBJ1-5 - TRBV5-1 - TGCGCCAGCAGCTTGGATCTGTCGGGACAGCCCCAGCATTTT CASSLDLSGQPQHF
TRBJ1-5 - TRBV28 - TGTGCCAGCAGTTCCCTGGGTGGCAATCAGCCCCAGCATTTT CASSSLGGNQPQHF
TRBJ1-1 - TRBV27 TRBD1 TGTGCCAGCACCCGACAGGGAGGGACTGAAGCTTTCTTT CASTRQGGTEAFF
TRBJ1-2 - TRBV9 TRBD1 TGTGCCAGCAGCGTAGAGGCAGGGGGGTGGTATGGCTACACCTTC CASSVEAGGWYGYTF
TRBJ1-1 - TRBV27 - TGTGCCAGCAGTCCCCAGGGTGGCACTGAAGCTTTCTTT CASSPQGGTEAFF
TRBJ2-5 - TRBV28 - TGTGCCAGCAGTCCGGACACTTTCCCCGATGGGTCAGAGACCCAGTACTTC CASSPDTFPDGSETQYF
TRBJ2-1 - TRBV28 - TGTGCCAGCACGGCAGCGTCAACCCTATACTACAATGAGCAGTTCTTC CASTAASTLYYNEQFF